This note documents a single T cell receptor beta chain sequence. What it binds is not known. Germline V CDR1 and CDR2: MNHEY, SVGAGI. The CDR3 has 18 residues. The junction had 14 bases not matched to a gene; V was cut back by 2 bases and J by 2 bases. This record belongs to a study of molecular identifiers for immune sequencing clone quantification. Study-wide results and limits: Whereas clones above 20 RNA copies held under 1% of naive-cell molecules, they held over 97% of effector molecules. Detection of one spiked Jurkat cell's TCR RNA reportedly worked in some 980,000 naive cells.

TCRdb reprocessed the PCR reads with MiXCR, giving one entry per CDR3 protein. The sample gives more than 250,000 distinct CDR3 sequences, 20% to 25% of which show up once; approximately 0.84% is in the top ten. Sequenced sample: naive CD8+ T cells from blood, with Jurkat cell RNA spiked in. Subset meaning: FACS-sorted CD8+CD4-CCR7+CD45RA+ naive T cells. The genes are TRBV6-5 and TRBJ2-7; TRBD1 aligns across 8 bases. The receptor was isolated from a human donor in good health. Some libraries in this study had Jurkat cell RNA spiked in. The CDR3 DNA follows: TGTGCCAGCAGTTACGGGACAGGACTGAGTACTAGAACCTACGAGCAGTACTTC. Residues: CASSYGTGLSTRTYEQYF.